These 25 T cell receptor beta chains were sequenced from one sample in a study of T cell responses to AZD1222 COVID-19 vaccine. Sequenced by immunoSEQ multiplex PCR; TCRdb stores in-frame clones only, minus some. In the table there are tens of thousands of clones, roughly 90% of which are singletons. The specimen comprised peripheral blood, sampled on day 0 of AZD1222 vaccination. The receptors derive from an adult in good health.

DNA for the CDR3: TGCGCCAGCAGCTCCCGGGGGGAGGACACTGAAGCTTTCTTT. It encodes CASSSRGEDTEAFF. The chain recombines TRBV5-1 with TRBJ1-1; maybe TRBD1 (5 bases). V was clipped by 3 bases and J by 3 bases, with 12 bases between them. The CDR3 totals 14 residues. Per germline, CDR1 SGHRS and CDR2 YFSETQ.

The chain recombines TRBV19 with TRBJ1-5; D gene uncertain. Between the trimmed V and J ends, which lost 2 bases and 2 bases, there was a span of 13 bases. The CDR3 contains 16 residues. Per the germline V gene, CDR1 is LNHDA and CDR2 is SQIVND (reference sequence). CDR3 in DNA: TGTGCCAGTAGTATACTCGAAGGTCAGGGCAATCAGCCCCAGCATTTT. Its translation: CASSILEGQGNQPQHF.

This clone was seen only a few times. The rearrangement links TRBV7-2 to TRBJ1-2, with 7 bases matching TRBD1. Germline V gene data show CDR1 as SGHTA and CDR2 as FQGNSA. This CDR3 is built from 18 residues. The junction had 25 bases not matched to a gene; V was cut back by 3 bases and J by 12 bases. The CDR3 DNA is TGTGCCAGCAGCTTGGGACAGATAACTATGAAACCCCGCAATCCCGACACCTTC. Its protein is CASSLGQITMKPRNPDTF. The complete variable domain, with remaining parts taken from reference TRBV7-2 and TRBJ1-2, reads GAGVSQSPSNKVTEKGKDVELRCDPISGHTALYWYRQSLGQGLEFLIYFQGNSAPDKSGLPSDRFSAERTGGSVSTLTIQRTQQEDSAVYLCASSLGQITMKPRNPDTFGSGTRLTVV.

The CDR3 bases are TGTGCCAGCAGCCAAGGCAGAGTTTACTCTGGAAACACCATATATTTT. Protein product: CASSQGRVYSGNTIYF. The rearrangement joins TRBV3-1 (or the pseudogene TRBV3-2) to TRBJ1-3; D unresolved. Trimming removed 1 base at V and 0 bases at J, with 10 bases between. Germline-derived CDR1 and CDR2 are LGHDT and YNNKEL (reference sequence). The CDR3 length is 16 residues.

The count of this clone is one. V gene TRBV7-9 combines with J gene TRBJ1-1, with 8 bases identical to TRBD1. CDR1 and CDR2 from the germline V gene are SEHNR and FQNEAQ (reference sequence). The CDR3 has 15 residues. Losses at the gene ends were 2 bases for V and 5 bases for J; bases not matched to a gene: 7. This CDR3 is CASSLQGASRTEAFF. The CDR3 DNA reads TGTGCCAGCAGCTTACAGGGGGCGAGCCGGACTGAAGCTTTCTTT. Variable domain in full (rest from reference TRBV7-9 and TRBJ1-1): DTGVSQNPRHKITKRGQNVTFRCDPISEHNRLYWYRQTLGQGPEFLTYFQNEAQLEKSRLLSDRFSAERPKGSFSTLEIQRTEQGDSAMYLCASSLQGASRTEAFFGQGTRLTVV.

This chain uses TRBV5-5 with TRBJ2-7; 9 positions agree with TRBD1. Germline loops: CDR1 SGHKS, CDR2 YYEKEE (reference sequence). Trimming at V came to 4 bases and at J to 0 bases, leaving 5 bases not matched to a gene. The CDR3 loop spans 15 amino acids. CDR3 sequence (DNA): TGTGCCAGCAGCACGGGGACAGGGATCTCCTACGAGCAGTACTTC. The encoded protein is CASSTGTGISYEQYF.

The V and J genes are TRBV3-1 (or the pseudogene TRBV3-2) and TRBJ1-1; D gene uncertain. Germline assignment: CDR1 LGHDT and CDR2 YNNKEL (reference sequence). The V end lost 4 bases, the J end lost 0 bases, and 3 bases lay between the germline ends. CDR3 length: 12 residues. CDR3 bases: TGTGCCAGCAGCCTGGTGAACACTGAAGCTTTCTTT. It translates to CASSLVNTEAFF.

This clone has a single count. The chain recombines TRBV7-8 with TRBJ1-1; tentative D call: TRBD1 (6 bases). The germline CDR1 and CDR2 sequences are SGHVS and FQNEAQ. The CDR3 has 14 residues. V lost 5 bases, J lost 6 bases, and 16 bases lay in between. In DNA form, the CDR3 reads TGTGCCAGCAGCCGACAGGATGCGGTTCCTGAAGCTTTCTTT. Amino acid sequence: CASSRQDAVPEAFF.

This chain links TRBV27 with TRBJ1-2; tentatively, D is TRBD1 (5 bases). The CDR3 covers 14 residues. Between the trimmed V and J ends, which lost 0 bases and 7 bases, there was a span of 12 bases. Germline CDR1 is MNHEY and CDR2 is SMNVEV (reference sequence). This chain's CDR3 is CASSLSGPGFGYTF. The CDR3 DNA reads as TGTGCCAGCAGTTTATCGGGACCTGGATTTGGCTACACCTTC.

The chain couples TRBV19 to TRBJ1-1; possible D gene TRBD1, 5 bases. V shed 5 bases and J shed 5 bases, with 15 bases lying between them. The CDR3 runs 14 residues. Germline values: CDR1 LNHDA, CDR2 SQIVND (reference sequence). CDR3 sequence (DNA): TGTGCCAGTAGTTACGTCAGGGCGGGGACTGAAGCTTTCTTT. It translates to CASSYVRAGTEAFF.

J is TRBJ2-3 and V is TRBV27, with 9 bases identical to TRBD2. The V gene end was trimmed by 0 bases and the J gene end by 4 bases; junction bases not matched to a gene: 8. The CDR3 consists of 17 residues. CDR1 is MNHEY, CDR2 SMNVEV, per germline (reference sequence). The CDR3 spells CASSLSVERGAADTQYF. CDR3 coding DNA: TGTGCCAGCAGTTTATCTGTAGAGCGGGGGGCCGCAGATACGCAGTATTTT.

The chain couples TRBV12-5 to TRBJ1-5, with D unresolved. Germline V gene data show CDR1 as LGHNT and CDR2 as FRNRAP. Trimming shortened V by 6 bases and J by 0 bases, and 6 bases separated the two germline ends. The CDR3 is 13 amino acids. This CDR3 is CASGPYSNQPQHF. The CDR3 coding sequence is TGTGCTAGTGGCCCATATAGCAATCAGCCCCAGCATTTT.

The rearrangement links TRBV27 to TRBJ1-6; maybe TRBD1 (5 bases). Germline lookup yields CDR1 MNHEY and CDR2 SMNVEV (reference sequence). The CDR3 contains 14 residues. V lost 7 bases, J lost 9 bases, and 16 bases lay in between. The CDR3 loop reads CASTPRTGASPLHF. The CDR3 DNA follows: TGTGCCAGCACCCCAAGAACAGGAGCTTCACCCCTCCACTTT.

The chain employs TRBV5-1 and TRBJ1-1; 11 bases fit TRBD1. Germline V CDR1 and CDR2: SGHRS, YFSETQ. The CDR3 runs to 14 residues. J lost 8 bases, V lost 3 bases, and 6 bases had no gene match. The CDR3 region is CASSWGQGVIEAFF. The CDR3 DNA sequence: TGCGCCAGCAGCTGGGGACAGGGGGTAATCGAAGCTTTCTTT.

The V call is TRBV5-6, the J call TRBJ1-2; D unresolved. Germline V lookup: CDR1 SGHDT, CDR2 YYEEEE. Trimming shortened V by 4 bases and J by 8 bases, and 12 bases separated the two germline ends. CDR3 size: 12 residues. The CDR3 here is CASSLQSQGYTF. The CDR3 DNA reads as TGTGCCAGCAGCCTACAGAGTCAAGGCTACACCTTC.

The V call is TRBV18, the J call TRBJ1-4; D unresolved. The V gene lost 3 bases and the J gene lost 0 bases, with 5 bases spanning the gap. Germline V gene data show CDR1 as KGHSH and CDR2 as LQKENI. The length of the CDR3 is 14 residues. The CDR3 loop is CASSPASTNEKLFF. The CDR3 coding sequence is TGTGCCAGCTCACCGGCCTCAACTAATGAAAAACTGTTTTTT.

A remark on this clone: The sample contains more than one DNA sequence encoding this CDR3. This chain joins TRBV12-3 or TRBV12-4 and TRBJ2-1; a possible D gene is TRBD2 (6 bases). The V gene lost 3 bases and the J gene lost 4 bases, with 7 bases spanning the gap. The CDR3 contains 13 residues. The CDR3 reads CASSFGSYNEQFF. CDR3 nucleotide sequence: TGTGCCAGCAGTTTCGGGAGTTACAATGAGCAGTTCTTC.

The chain employs TRBV6-5 and TRBJ1-3; no firm D call. Germline V gene lookup returns CDR1 MNHEY and CDR2 SVGAGI. Trimming removed 8 bases at V and 0 bases at J, with 11 bases between. The length of the CDR3 is 14 residues. CDR3 coding DNA: TGTGCCAGCTCGATGACTTTCTCTGGAAACACCATATATTTT. Translating it yields CASSMTFSGNTIYF.

CDR3 in DNA: TGTGCCAGCAGCTTCGCCTCCAGGGAAAAACTGTTTTTT. The encoded protein is CASSFASREKLFF. This chain connects TRBV7-2 to TRBJ1-4; D is uncertain. CDR3 length: 13 amino acids. The germline CDR1 and CDR2 sequences are SGHTA and FQGNSA. Trimming removed 3 bases at V and 8 bases at J, with 10 bases between.

The CDR3 region has the DNA TGTGCCAGCAGTTCGGGACAGCAAGAGACCCAGTACTTC. It codes for CASSSGQQETQYF. The chain has TRBV12-3 or TRBV12-4 and TRBJ2-5; 7 positions match TRBD1. J gave up 2 bases and V 4 bases, and 1 base lay outside the gene matches. The CDR3 is 13 residues long.

The rearrangement links TRBV6-6 to TRBJ1-5; the D is unclear. Germline CDR1 MNHNY, CDR2 SVGAGI (reference sequence). The CDR3 spans 14 residues. Trimming cost V 2 bases and J 4 bases, with 9 bases left between them. The CDR3 spells CASSYVAGNQPQHF. The CDR3 DNA is TGTGCCAGCAGTTACGTGGCGGGTAATCAGCCCCAGCATTTT.

The genes are TRBV2 and TRBJ2-5, with 9 bases that match TRBD1. Losses at the gene ends were 8 bases for V and 4 bases for J; bases not matched to a gene: 2. From germline, CDR1 is SNHLY and CDR2 FYNNEI. CDR3 length: 12 residues. CDR3 protein: CASRGQGETQYF. As DNA, the CDR3 is TGTGCCAGCCGGGGACAGGGAGAGACCCAGTACTTC.

The chain couples TRBV7-2 to TRBJ1-2; 8 nucleotides line up with TRBD1. The germline gives CDR1 SGHTA, CDR2 FQGNSA. V was clipped by 4 bases and J by 7 bases; unmatched bases: 8. The CDR3 totals 14 residues. The CDR3 sequence is CASSYPTGGGGYTF. CDR3 in DNA: TGTGCCAGCAGCTACCCTACAGGGGGGGGTGGCTACACCTTC.

The chain couples TRBV18 to TRBJ2-3, with 9 bases matching TRBD1. Germline values: CDR1 KGHSH, CDR2 LQKENI. There are 15 residues in the CDR3. V lost 3 bases and J lost 6; bases outside the gene matches: 7. The CDR3 bases are TGTGCCAGCTCACCCACACAGGGGGCGCCGGATACGCAGTATTTT. It codes for CASSPTQGAPDTQYF.

This chain joins TRBV6-5 and TRBJ1-6; TRBD1 is a possible D gene (6 bases). V was cut by 5 bases and J by 6 bases, with 11 bases left in between. The CDR3 sequence is 14 residues long. CDR1 MNHEY and CDR2 SVGAGI come from the germline V gene. The CDR3 DNA is TGTGCCAGCAGTCAGGACAGCTTTAATTCACCCCTCCACTTT. Translation gives CASSQDSFNSPLHF.